The next 20 T cell receptor beta chains were all read from a single sample in a study of cytomegalovirus exposure and HLA in healthy donors. The repertoire was sequenced with immunoSEQ multiplex PCR; TCRdb's copy has only in-frame clones and lacks some. The sample consists of about 360,000 clones, 80% to 90% of them appearing once. The sample taken for sequencing was PBMCs. These receptor sequences come from a woman between 18 and 29 years old in good health and CMV-seronegative.

This chain joins TRBV28 and TRBJ2-2; D might be TRBD2 (6 bases). Germline CDR1 reads MDHEN; CDR2 reads SYDVKM. This CDR3 has 13 residues. Trimming pared 5 bases from V and 3 bases from J, leaving 7 bases between. CDR3 sequence: CASSLAHTGELFF. The CDR3 nucleotides read TGTGCCAGCAGTCTAGCGCACACCGGGGAGCTGTTTTTT.

This chain connects TRBV7-9 to TRBJ2-3, with 7 nucleotides matching TRBD2. After removal of 10 bases from V and 4 bases from J, the junction contained 8 bases not matched to a gene. Looked up from germline, CDR1 is SEHNR and CDR2 is FQNEAQ (reference sequence). The CDR3 is 13 residues long. CDR3 amino acids: CAIIPGLADTQYF. CDR3 coding DNA: TGTGCCATTATACCCGGACTAGCAGATACGCAGTATTTT.

V is TRBV5-1 and J is TRBJ1-5; 11 nucleotides line up with TRBD1. The CDR3 has 14 residues. J was trimmed by 5 bases and V by 4 bases; bases with no gene match: 2. The germline gives CDR1 SGHRS, CDR2 YFSETQ. CDR3 DNA: TGCGCCAGCAGCCCGGGACAGGGGGATCAGCCCCAGCATTTT. This codes for CASSPGQGDQPQHF.

This chain links TRBV6-5 with TRBJ2-2; possible D gene TRBD1, 5 bases. The V and J ends lost 0 bases and 4 bases respectively, with 9 bases between them. Germline-derived CDR1 and CDR2 are MNHEY and SVGAGI. This CDR3 region has 15 residues. The CDR3 region is CASSYSPGPTGELFF. The CDR3 region has the DNA TGTGCCAGCAGTTACTCGCCAGGGCCCACCGGGGAGCTGTTTTTT.

The chain has TRBV28 and TRBJ2-3, with 9 bases aligning to TRBD2. CDR1 MDHEN and CDR2 SYDVKM come from the germline V gene. This CDR3 region has 15 residues. Trimming removed 4 bases from V and 6 bases from J; junction bases left unmatched: 8. The chain's CDR3 is CASSSRGLAGDTQYF. CDR3 nucleotide sequence: TGTGCCAGCAGTTCGAGGGGACTAGCAGGGGATACGCAGTATTTT.

The chain combines TRBV13 with TRBJ2-5; possible D gene TRBD1, 6 bases. Germline V lookup: CDR1 PRHDT, CDR2 FYEKMQ (reference sequence). This CDR3 has 14 residues. V was clipped by 2 bases and J by 2 bases, with 9 bases between them. The CDR3: CASSLKGGQETQYF. The CDR3 DNA reads as TGTGCCAGCAGCTTAAAAGGGGGACAAGAGACCCAGTACTTC.

The chain couples TRBV9 to TRBJ2-7; 11 nucleotides align to TRBD2. The ends lost 4 bases at V and 0 bases at J; junction bases unmatched: 9. This CDR3 region has 17 residues. Germline V gene lookup returns CDR1 SGDLS and CDR2 YYNGEE. The CDR3 region has the DNA TGTGCCAGCAGCTCCCGACTAGCGGGATGGACCTCCTACGAGCAGTACTTC. This codes for CASSSRLAGWTSYEQYF.

The V call is TRBV19, the J call TRBJ2-7; 7 positions agree with TRBD2. There are 15 residues in the CDR3. Germline assignment: CDR1 LNHDA and CDR2 SQIVND (reference sequence). J gave up 1 base and V 5 bases, and 8 bases lay outside the gene matches. The CDR3, as DNA: TGTGCCAGTAGTCCGGGGACCGGGGGGTCCTACGAGCAGTACTTC. Protein: CASSPGTGGSYEQYF.

This clone was recorded a few times. The chain uses TRBV7-2 and TRBJ2-7, with 8 bases that match TRBD2. CDR3 length: 14 residues. After removal of 3 bases from V and 6 bases from J, the junction contained 7 bases not matched to a gene. The germline V gene encodes CDR1 SGHTA and CDR2 FQGNSA. In DNA, the CDR3 is TGTGCCAGCAGCTTCCCCTCCGGGAGGGGCGAGCAGTACTTC. Encoded protein: CASSFPSGRGEQYF.

This clone came up a few times. The V and J genes are TRBV6-6 and TRBJ1-5; tentative D call: TRBD1 (5 bases). The CDR3 has 13 residues. V was trimmed by 6 bases and J by 7 bases, leaving 13 bases between them. Germline V gives CDR1 MNHNY, CDR2 SVGAGI (reference sequence). CDR3 bases: TGTGCCAGCAGCGGACAAGAGAGGCAGCCCCAGCATTTT. Translating it yields CASSGQERQPQHF.

The chain recombines TRBV11-2 with TRBJ2-2, with D unresolved. V dropped 2 bases and J dropped 2 bases, with 12 bases sitting between them. The CDR3 is 16 amino acids. CDR1 is SGHAT, CDR2 FQNNGV, per germline. CDR3 residues: CASSLSVGDNTGELFF. As DNA, the CDR3 is TGTGCCAGCAGCTTAAGTGTCGGAGACAACACCGGGGAGCTGTTTTTT.

This CDR3 is CASSPGWGQGAQYF. CDR3 nucleotides: TGTGCCAGCAGCCCCGGCTGGGGACAGGGCGCGCAGTATTTT. The V call is TRBV11-3, the J call TRBJ2-3, with 9 positions matching TRBD1. There are 14 residues in the CDR3. Germline lookup yields CDR1 SGHNT and CDR2 YENEEA. Unmatched junction bases numbered 10, after V lost 5 bases and J lost 10 bases.

This clone has just one count. The CDR3 DNA is TGTGCCAGCAGCCTTGGCGGACAGTTGGAGACCCAGTACTTC. Translated, it gives CASSLGGQLETQYF. This chain joins TRBV5-4 and TRBJ2-5; maybe TRBD1 (6 bases). Germline CDR1 and CDR2: SGHNT and YYREEE (reference sequence). The CDR3 extends over 14 amino acids. Trimming removed 4 bases at V and 5 bases at J, with 15 bases between.

The chain employs TRBV27 and TRBJ2-5, with no clear D. CDR3 length: 14 residues. Between the trimmed V and J ends, which lost 5 bases and 1 base, there was a span of 11 bases. CDR1 is MNHEY and CDR2 is SMNVEV in the germline V gene (reference sequence). The CDR3 nucleotides are TGTGCCAGCAGTCAAAATAGTGGCCAAGAGACCCAGTACTTC. It yields the protein CASSQNSGQETQYF.

This chain uses TRBV4-2 with TRBJ2-2; 8 bases line up with TRBD1. The CDR3 totals 17 residues. With 4 bases clipped from V and 6 bases from J, the junction kept 13 bases outside the gene matches. Germline CDR1 LGHNA, CDR2 YNFKEQ. The CDR3: CASSRGRPDRAAGELFF. The CDR3 bases are TGTGCCAGCAGCCGAGGGCGTCCGGACAGGGCGGCCGGGGAGCTGTTTTTT.

The gene calls are TRBV2 and TRBJ2-2; 10 nucleotides match TRBD2. With 3 bases clipped from V and 4 bases from J, the junction kept 5 bases outside the gene matches. The CDR3 has 16 amino acids. Looked up from germline, CDR1 is SNHLY and CDR2 is FYNNEI. For the CDR3, the DNA is TGTGCCAGCAGTGAGCGGCTAGCGGGGGCCACCGGGGAGCTGTTTTTT. Its translation: CASSERLAGATGELFF. The full variable domain, in which reference TRBV2 and TRBJ2-2 provide the parts outside the CDR3, is EPEVTQTPSHQVTQMGQEVILRCVPISNHLYFYWYRQILGQKVEFLVSFYNNEISEKSEIFDDQFSVERPDGSNFTLKIRSTKLEDSAMYFCASSERLAGATGELFFGEGSRLTVL.

This chain links TRBV11-2 with TRBJ1-4; possibly TRBD1 for D (5 bases). Germline assignment: CDR1 SGHAT and CDR2 FQNNGV. The CDR3 contains 15 residues. V was cut by 5 bases and J by 5 bases, with 15 bases left in between. The CDR3 DNA reads as TGTGCCAGCAGCCCCACCGGGACTTTAAATGAAAAACTGTTTTTT. Translation: CASSPTGTLNEKLFF. Based on the CDR3 plus reference TRBV11-2 and TRBJ1-4, the full variable domain is EAGVAQSPRYKIIEKRQSVAFWCNPISGHATLYWYQQILGQGPKLLIQFQNNGVVDDSQLPKDRFSAERLKGVDSTLKIQPAKLEDSAVYLCASSPTGTLNEKLFFGSGTQLSVL.

This chain joins TRBV2 and TRBJ1-1; D remains ambiguous. The CDR3 contains 14 residues. V was pared by 2 bases and J by 1 base, with 8 bases between. Germline V gene lookup returns CDR1 SNHLY and CDR2 FYNNEI. The CDR3, as DNA: TGTGCCAGCAGTGAAAATGGGAGGAACACTGAAGCTTTCTTT. Its protein product is CASSENGRNTEAFF.

This rearrangement joins TRBV10-2 to TRBJ2-3, with a weak D call TRBD1 (6 bases). Deletions cut 5 bases from V and 4 bases from J, with 10 bases between. The CDR3 is 13 amino acids. Germline assignment: CDR1 WSHSY and CDR2 SAAADI. CDR3: CASSRAGADTQYF. The CDR3 DNA follows: TGCGCCAGCAGTCGTGCAGGGGCAGATACGCAGTATTTT.

The chain carries TRBV18 and TRBJ2-3; the D gene is possibly TRBD2 (6 bases). There are 13 residues in the CDR3. V was clipped by 3 bases and J by 5 bases, with 9 bases between them. Germline CDR1 is KGHSH and CDR2 is LQKENI. The DNA of the CDR3 is TGTGCCAGCTCACCGACGGGAGAAGATACGCAGTATTTT. Its translation: CASSPTGEDTQYF.